A single T cell receptor beta chain is shown here with its context. Its antigen is not identified. This entry belongs to a study of CD8+ T cells in alopecia areata. Peripheral blood and lesional scalp punch biopsies came from alopecia areata patients. cDNA prepared by RNA extraction and subsequent reverse transcription served as the template for sequencing. Sequencing used immunoSEQ multiplex PCR; TCRdb keeps in-frame clones, though not all of them. This table has roughly 130,000 clones, roughly 58% appearing once. Study outcomes and limitations: The study found higher clonality in lesional than normal scalp, especially in alopecia totalis/universalis.

The CDR3 sequence is 16 residues long. Between the trimmed V and J ends, which lost 5 bases and 4 bases, there was a span of 19 bases. Germline values: CDR1 SGHRS, CDR2 YFSETQ. This specimen consisted of CD4+ T cells sorted from blood, obtained at week 0. V gene TRBV5-1 combines with J gene TRBJ2-1, with D tentatively TRBD2 (6 bases). This TCR derives from a human donor with alopecia areata. Here the CDR3 reads CASSPAPGGAYNEQFF. The CDR3 DNA reads TGCGCCAGCAGTCCCGCTCCCGGAGGGGCTTACAATGAGCAGTTCTTC.